This T cell receptor (beta chain) stems from a study of blood T cell repertoires in COVID-19. Study-wide background: COVID-19 samples, acute and convalescent, were from the United States, Italy and Spain. Sources were T cells, B-cell-depleted T cells, or PBMCs; the material itself was cDNA or gDNA.

Original handling: Quantification of nucleated cells was approximated via reference gene primer amplification. TCRdb keeps only in-frame clones here, not all; method: immunoSEQ multiplex PCR. The D gene and trimming were derived from the DNA, and the V and J assignments and clone size from that table. This table has approximately 530,000 clones, 85% to 90% appearing once. Patients of the Seattle cohort, enrolled during active infection, were followed longitudinally. The CDR3 runs to 15 residues. Germline loops: CDR1 SEHNR, CDR2 FQNEAQ (reference sequence). With 1 base removed from V and 0 bases from J, the gap between germline ends came to 4 bases.

The chain combines TRBV7-9 with TRBJ2-6; D gene ambiguous. The clonotype was recovered from a woman in her forties or fifties with COVID-19, enrolled during active disease. Input material: peripheral blood. CDR3 nucleotides: TGTGCCAGCAGCTTAGTCTTCTCTGGGGCCAACGTCCTGACTTTC. Translated: CASSLVFSGANVLTF.